This record concerns one T cell receptor beta chain sequence. Its specific antigen is unknown. Nothing much larger sits one base from this clone, and base qualities are not available. The entry originates in a study of preoperative IRX-2 immunotherapy in early breast cancer (dated by TCRdb to the late 2010s). Reading the germline V gene (reference sequence) gives CDR1 SEHNR and CDR2 FQNEAQ. The CDR3 measures 12 amino acids from cysteine to phenylalanine. This entry keeps only the CDR3 DNA: 36 bases, framed from base 1. Trimming at the junction amounts to 4 bases on V and 5 bases on J, and the germline ends lie 7 bases apart. The library was made by the immunoSEQ multiplex PCR assay. TCRdb retrieved this table from immuneACCESS and kept in-frame rearrangements only. Not all clones are present; in checked studies, unresolved V genes account for under half, and no reason is known for the remainder. The sample table holds more than 50,000 clones, of which around 94% were seen once. The ten most abundant clones make up 1.5% to 2% of the sample.

The treatment or condition label of this sample denotes: preoperative locoregional IRX-2 cytokine immunotherapy. The samples were obtained from a phase Ib study in which preoperative, locoregional IRX-2 cytokine immunotherapy intended to prime immune responses was tested. Before surgery, IRX-2 was given to the donors, who were patients with early-stage breast cancer. The V and J genes are TRBV7-9 and TRBJ2-3; there is no confident call for the D gene. Sampling was carried out from a patient treated with IRX-2 immunotherapy. This clonotype was obtained from a human donor with breast cancer. The nucleotide sequence is given as TGTGCCAGCAGCTCCCCCCAAGATACGCAGTATTTT. Its protein product is CASSSPQDTQYF.